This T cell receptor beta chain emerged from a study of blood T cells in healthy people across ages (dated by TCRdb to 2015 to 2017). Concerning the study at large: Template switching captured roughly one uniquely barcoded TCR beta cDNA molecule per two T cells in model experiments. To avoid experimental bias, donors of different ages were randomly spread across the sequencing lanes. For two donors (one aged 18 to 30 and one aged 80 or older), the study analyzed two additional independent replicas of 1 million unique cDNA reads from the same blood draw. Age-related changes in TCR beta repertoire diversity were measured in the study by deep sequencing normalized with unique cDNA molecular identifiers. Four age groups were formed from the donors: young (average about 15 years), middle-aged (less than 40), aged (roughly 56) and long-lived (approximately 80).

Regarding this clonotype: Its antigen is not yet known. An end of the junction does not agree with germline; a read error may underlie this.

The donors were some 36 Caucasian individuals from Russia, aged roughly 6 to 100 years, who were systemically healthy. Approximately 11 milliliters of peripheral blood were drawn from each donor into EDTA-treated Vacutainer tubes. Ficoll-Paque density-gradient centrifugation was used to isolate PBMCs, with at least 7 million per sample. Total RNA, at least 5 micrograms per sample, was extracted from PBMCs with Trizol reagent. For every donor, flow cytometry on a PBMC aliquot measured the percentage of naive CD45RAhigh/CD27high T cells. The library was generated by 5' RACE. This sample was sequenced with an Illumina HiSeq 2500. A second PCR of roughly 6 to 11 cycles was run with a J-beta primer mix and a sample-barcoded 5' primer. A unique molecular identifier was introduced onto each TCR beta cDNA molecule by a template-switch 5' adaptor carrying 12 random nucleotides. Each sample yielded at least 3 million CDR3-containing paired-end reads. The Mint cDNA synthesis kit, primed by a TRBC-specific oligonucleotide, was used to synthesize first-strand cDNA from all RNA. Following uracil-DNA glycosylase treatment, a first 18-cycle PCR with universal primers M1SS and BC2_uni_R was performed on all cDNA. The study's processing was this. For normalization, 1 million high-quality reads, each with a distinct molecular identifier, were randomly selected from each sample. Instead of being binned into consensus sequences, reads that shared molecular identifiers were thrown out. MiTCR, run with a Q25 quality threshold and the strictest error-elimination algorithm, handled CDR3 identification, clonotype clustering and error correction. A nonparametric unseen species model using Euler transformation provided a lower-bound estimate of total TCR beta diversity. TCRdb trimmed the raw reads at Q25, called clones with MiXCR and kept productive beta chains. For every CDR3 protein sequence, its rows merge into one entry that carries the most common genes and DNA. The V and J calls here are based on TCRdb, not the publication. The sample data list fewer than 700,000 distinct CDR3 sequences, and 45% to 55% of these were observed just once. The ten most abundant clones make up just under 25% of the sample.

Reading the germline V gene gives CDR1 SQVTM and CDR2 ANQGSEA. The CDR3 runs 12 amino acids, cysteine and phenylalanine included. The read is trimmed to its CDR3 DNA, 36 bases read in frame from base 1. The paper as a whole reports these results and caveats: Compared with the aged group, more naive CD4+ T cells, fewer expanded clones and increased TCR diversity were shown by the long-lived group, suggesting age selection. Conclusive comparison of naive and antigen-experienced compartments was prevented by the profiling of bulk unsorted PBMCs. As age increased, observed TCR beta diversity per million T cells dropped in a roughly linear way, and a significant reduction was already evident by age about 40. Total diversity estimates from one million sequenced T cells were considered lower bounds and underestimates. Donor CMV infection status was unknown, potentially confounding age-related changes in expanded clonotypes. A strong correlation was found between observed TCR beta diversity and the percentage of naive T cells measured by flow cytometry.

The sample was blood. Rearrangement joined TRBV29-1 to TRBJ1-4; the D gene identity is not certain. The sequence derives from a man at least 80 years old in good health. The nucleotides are TGCAGCGTTGAGGACGGCCGTGAAAAGCTGTTTTTT. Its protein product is CSVEDGREKLFF.